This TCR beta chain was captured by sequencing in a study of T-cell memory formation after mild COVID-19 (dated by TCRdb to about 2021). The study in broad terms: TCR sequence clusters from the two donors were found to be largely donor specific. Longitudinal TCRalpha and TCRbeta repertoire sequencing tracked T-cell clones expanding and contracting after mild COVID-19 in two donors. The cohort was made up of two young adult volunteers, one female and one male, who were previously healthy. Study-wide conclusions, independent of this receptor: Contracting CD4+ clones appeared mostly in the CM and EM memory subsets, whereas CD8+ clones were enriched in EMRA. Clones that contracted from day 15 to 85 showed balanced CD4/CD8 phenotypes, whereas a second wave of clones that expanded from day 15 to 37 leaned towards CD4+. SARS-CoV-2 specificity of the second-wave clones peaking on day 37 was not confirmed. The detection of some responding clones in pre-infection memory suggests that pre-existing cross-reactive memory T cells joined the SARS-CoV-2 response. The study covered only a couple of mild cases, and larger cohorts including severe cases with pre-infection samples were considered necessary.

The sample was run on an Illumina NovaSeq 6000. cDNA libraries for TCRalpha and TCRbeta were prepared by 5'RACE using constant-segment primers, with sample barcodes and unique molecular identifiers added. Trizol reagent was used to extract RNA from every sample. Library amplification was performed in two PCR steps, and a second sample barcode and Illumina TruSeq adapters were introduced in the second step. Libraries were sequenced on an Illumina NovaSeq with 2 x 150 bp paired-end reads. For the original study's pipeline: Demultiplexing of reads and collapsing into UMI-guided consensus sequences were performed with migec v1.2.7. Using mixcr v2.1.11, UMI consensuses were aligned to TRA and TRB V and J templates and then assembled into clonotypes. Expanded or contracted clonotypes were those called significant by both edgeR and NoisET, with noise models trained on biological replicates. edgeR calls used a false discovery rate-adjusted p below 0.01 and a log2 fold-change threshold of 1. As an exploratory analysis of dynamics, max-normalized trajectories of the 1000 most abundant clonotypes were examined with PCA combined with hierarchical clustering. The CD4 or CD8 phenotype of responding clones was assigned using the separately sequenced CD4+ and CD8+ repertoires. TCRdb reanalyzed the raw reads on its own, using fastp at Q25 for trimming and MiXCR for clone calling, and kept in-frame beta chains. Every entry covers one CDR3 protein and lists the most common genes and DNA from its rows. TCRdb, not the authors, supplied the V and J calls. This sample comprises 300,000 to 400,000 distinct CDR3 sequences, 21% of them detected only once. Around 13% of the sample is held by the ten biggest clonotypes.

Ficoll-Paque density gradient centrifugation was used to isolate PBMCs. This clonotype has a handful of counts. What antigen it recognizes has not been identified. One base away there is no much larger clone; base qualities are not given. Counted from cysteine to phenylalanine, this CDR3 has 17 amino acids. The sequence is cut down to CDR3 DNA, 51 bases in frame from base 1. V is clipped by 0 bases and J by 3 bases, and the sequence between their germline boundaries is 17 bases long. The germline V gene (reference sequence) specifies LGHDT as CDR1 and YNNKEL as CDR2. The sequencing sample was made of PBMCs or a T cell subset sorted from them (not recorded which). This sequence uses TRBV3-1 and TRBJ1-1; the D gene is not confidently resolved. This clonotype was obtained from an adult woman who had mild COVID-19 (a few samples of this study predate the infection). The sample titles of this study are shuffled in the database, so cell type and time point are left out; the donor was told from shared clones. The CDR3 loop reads CASSQDRRDTPDTEAFF. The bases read TGTGCCAGCAGCCAAGATAGGCGGGATACCCCGGACACTGAAGCTTTCTTT.